This entry is about one T cell receptor beta chain. The CDR3 spans 16 residues. From germline, CDR1 is SGHRS and CDR2 YFSETQ. Trimming at V came to 6 bases and at J to 3 bases, leaving 11 bases not matched to a gene. Clones were sequenced by immunoSEQ multiplex PCR, and TCRdb holds only the in-frame ones, with some missing. The sample shows 110,000 to 150,000 clones, roughly 79% of them seen only once. The data are from a study of blood T cell repertoires in COVID-19. Overall study: There were acute and convalescent COVID-19 samples, and they came from the United States, Italy and Spain.

The sample taken for sequencing was peripheral blood. The receptor was isolated from a woman between 55 and 75 years old with acute or convalescent COVID-19. The rearrangement links TRBV5-1 to TRBJ2-5, with 10 bases matching TRBD2. Written as DNA, the CDR3 is TGCGCCAGCACTCTGGCGGGACTAGCGCTTAAAGAGACCCAGTACTTC. Residues: CASTLAGLALKETQYF.